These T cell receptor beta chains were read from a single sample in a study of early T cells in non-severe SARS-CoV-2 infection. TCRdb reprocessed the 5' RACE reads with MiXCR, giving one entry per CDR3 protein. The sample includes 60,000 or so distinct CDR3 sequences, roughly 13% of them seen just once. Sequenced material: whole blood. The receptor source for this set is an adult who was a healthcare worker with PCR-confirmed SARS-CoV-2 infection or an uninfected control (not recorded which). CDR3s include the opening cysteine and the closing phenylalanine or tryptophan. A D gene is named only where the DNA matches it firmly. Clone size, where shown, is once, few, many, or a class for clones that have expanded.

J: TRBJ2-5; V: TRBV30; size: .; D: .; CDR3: CAWGTVETQYF; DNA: TGTGCCTGGGGGACTGTGGAGACCCAGTACTTC
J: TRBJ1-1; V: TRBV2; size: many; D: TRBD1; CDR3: CASRDQGAQNTEAFF; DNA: TGTGCCAGCAGGGATCAGGGGGCCCAGAACACTGAAGCTTTCTTT
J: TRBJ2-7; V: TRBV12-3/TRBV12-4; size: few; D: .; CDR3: CASSPSWAGTYEQYF; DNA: TGTGCCAGCAGTCCTTCCTGGGCGGGGACCTACGAGCAGTACTTC
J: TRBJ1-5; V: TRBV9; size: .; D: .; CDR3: CASSVGGGNQPQHF; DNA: TGTGCCAGCAGCGTAGGGGGTGGCAATCAGCCCCAGCATTTT
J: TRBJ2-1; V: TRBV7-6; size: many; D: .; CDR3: CASSLVGNEQFF; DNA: TGTGCCAGCAGCTTAGTAGGGAATGAGCAGTTCTTC
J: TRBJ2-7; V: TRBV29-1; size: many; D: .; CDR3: CSVEDLSEQYF; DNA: TGCAGCGTTGAAGATCTGTCCGAGCAGTACTTC
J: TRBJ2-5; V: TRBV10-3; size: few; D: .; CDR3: CAIGRPQETQYF; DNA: TGTGCCATCGGGCGTCCCCAAGAGACCCAGTACTTC
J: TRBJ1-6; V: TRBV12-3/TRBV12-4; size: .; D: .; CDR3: CASSSIEAGFNSPLHF; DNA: TGTGCCAGCAGTTCAATTGAGGCAGGGTTTAATTCACCCCTCCACTTT
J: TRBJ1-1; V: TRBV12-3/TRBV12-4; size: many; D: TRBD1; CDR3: CASTPIPGQGAMSTEAFF; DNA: TGTGCCAGCACCCCTATACCGGGACAGGGGGCAATGTCGACTGAAGCTTTCTTT
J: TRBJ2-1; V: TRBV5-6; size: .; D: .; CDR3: CASSLTGFHNEQFF; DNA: TGTGCCAGCAGCTTGACAGGGTTCCACAATGAGCAGTTCTTC
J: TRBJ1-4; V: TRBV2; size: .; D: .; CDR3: CASNRIPGEKLFF; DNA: TGTGCCAGCAACCGCATCCCGGGGGAAAAACTGTTTTTT
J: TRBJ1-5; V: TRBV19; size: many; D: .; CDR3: CASSKTESQPQHF; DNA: TGTGCCAGTAGTAAAACGGAAAGTCAGCCCCAGCATTTT
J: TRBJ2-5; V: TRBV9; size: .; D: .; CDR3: CASSVSEETQYF; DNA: TGTGCCAGCAGCGTATCCGAAGAGACCCAGTACTTC
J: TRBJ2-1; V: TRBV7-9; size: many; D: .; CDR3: CASSPVTVSSYNEQFF; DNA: TGTGCCAGCAGTCCGGTGACGGTGAGCTCCTACAATGAGCAGTTCTTC
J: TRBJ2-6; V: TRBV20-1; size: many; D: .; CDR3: CSARDKGNSGANVLTF; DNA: TGCAGTGCTAGAGATAAGGGAAACTCTGGGGCCAACGTCCTGACTTTC
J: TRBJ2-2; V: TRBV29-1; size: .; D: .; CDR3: CSVEGDLNTGELFF; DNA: TGCAGCGTTGAGGGGGACCTAAACACCGGGGAGCTGTTTTTT
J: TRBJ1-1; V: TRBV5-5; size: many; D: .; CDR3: CASSSIWQDEAFF; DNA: TGTGCCAGCAGCTCGATATGGCAGGATGAAGCTTTCTTT
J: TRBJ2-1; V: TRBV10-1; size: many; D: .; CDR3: CASSGSSYNEQFF; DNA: TGCGCCAGCAGTGGCAGTTCCTACAATGAGCAGTTCTTC
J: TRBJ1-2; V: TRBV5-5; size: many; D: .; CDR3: CASRPSSGFNYGYTF; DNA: TGTGCCAGCAGGCCTAGTTCAGGGTTCAACTATGGCTACACCTTC
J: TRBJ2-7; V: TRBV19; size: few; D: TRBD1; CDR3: CASRAPGQGVYEQYF; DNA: TGTGCCAGTAGAGCCCCGGGACAGGGAGTTTACGAGCAGTACTTC
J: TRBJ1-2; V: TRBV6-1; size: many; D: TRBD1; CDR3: CASSESRGTGVFYGYTF; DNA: TGTGCCAGCAGTGAAAGTCGGGGGACAGGGGTTTTTTATGGCTACACCTTC
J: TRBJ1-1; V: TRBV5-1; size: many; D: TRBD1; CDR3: CASSAGTGKLLNTEAFF; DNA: TGCGCCAGCAGCGCGGGGACAGGGAAACTATTGAACACTGAAGCTTTCTTT
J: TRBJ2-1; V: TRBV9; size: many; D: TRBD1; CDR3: CASSVGWDRGYNEQFF; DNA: TGTGCCAGCAGCGTGGGATGGGACAGGGGATACAATGAGCAGTTCTTC
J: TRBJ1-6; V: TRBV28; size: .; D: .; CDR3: CASSLSGALHF; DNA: TGTGCCAGCAGTTTATCTGGGGCCCTCCACTTT
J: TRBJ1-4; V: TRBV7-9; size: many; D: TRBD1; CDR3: CASSLGTGPRGLFF; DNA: TGTGCCAGCAGCTTAGGGACAGGTCCCCGGGGACTGTTTTTT
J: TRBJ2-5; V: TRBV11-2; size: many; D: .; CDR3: CASSSRGGGPQYF; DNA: TGTGCCAGCAGCTCCCGTGGGGGGGGGCCCCAGTACTTC
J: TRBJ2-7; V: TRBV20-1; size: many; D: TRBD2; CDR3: CSAPNLAGDSYEQYF; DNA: TGCAGTGCCCCCAACCTAGCGGGGGACTCCTACGAGCAGTACTTC
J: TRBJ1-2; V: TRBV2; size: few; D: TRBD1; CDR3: CAKGTGDAGYTF; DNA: TGTGCCAAAGGGACAGGGGATGCTGGCTACACCTTC
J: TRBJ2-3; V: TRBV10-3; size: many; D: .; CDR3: CAIKPSTFQADTQYF; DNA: TGTGCCATCAAACCCTCAACTTTTCAGGCAGATACGCAGTATTTT
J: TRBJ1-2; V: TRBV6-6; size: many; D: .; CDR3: CASSYSDGFYGYTF; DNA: TGTGCCAGCAGTTACTCCGACGGATTCTATGGCTACACCTTC
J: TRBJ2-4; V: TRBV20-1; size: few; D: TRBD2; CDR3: CSASRLAGGVAKNIQYF; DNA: TGCAGTGCTAGCCGACTAGCGGGAGGGGTTGCCAAAAACATTCAGTACTTC
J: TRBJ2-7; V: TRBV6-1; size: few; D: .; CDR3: CASSEGYAHSSYEQYF; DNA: TGTGCCAGCAGTGAAGGTTATGCCCATAGCTCCTACGAGCAGTACTTC
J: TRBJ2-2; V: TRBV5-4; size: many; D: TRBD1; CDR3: CASSAGQGATGELFF; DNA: TGTGCCAGCAGCGCGGGACAGGGGGCCACCGGGGAGCTGTTTTTT
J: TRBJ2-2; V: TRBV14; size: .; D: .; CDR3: CASNQAFTPANTGELFF; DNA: TGTGCCAGCAACCAAGCATTTACGCCAGCGAACACCGGGGAGCTGTTTTTT
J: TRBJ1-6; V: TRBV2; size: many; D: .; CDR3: CASGRSSYNSPLHF; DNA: TGTGCCAGCGGCCGCAGCTCCTATAATTCACCCCTCCACTTT
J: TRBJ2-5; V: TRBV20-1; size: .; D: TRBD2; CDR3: CSARDFGTSGYQETQYF; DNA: TGCAGTGCTAGAGACTTCGGGACTAGCGGTTACCAAGAGACCCAGTACTTC
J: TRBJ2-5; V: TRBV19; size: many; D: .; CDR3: CASSGQETQYF; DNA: TGTGCCAGTAGCGGGCAAGAGACCCAGTACTTC
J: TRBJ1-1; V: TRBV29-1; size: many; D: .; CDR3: CSGERNGHHTEAFF; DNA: TGCAGCGGGGAGCGTAATGGACACCACACTGAAGCTTTCTTT
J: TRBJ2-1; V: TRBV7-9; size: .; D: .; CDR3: CASGYRVANEQFF; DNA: TGTGCCAGCGGTTACAGGGTAGCGAATGAGCAGTTCTTC
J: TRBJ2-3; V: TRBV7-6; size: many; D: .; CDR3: CASCGRDTDTQYF; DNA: TGTGCCAGCTGTGGGCGGGACACAGATACGCAGTATTTT
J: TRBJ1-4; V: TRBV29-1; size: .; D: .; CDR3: CSVVGAQGEKLFF; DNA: TGCAGCGTTGTGGGGGCTCAAGGAGAAAAACTGTTTTTT
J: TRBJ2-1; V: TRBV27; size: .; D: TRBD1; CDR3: CASNPGTGSLGIF; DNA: TGTGCCAGCAACCCCGGGACAGGGAGTCTGGGGATCTTC
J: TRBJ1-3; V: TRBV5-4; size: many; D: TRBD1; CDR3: CASSIQGSSGNTIYF; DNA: TGTGCCAGCAGCATACAGGGGAGCTCTGGAAACACCATATATTTT
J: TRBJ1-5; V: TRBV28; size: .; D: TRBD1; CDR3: CASNDRVQPQHF; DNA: TGTGCCAGCAACGACAGGGTACAGCCCCAGCATTTT
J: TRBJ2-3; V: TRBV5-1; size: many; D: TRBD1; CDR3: CASSLALRDRVADTQYF; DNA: TGCGCCAGCAGCTTGGCCCTCCGGGACAGGGTAGCAGATACGCAGTATTTT
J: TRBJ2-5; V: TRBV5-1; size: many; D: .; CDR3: CASSPPLEVADQETQYF; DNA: TGCGCCAGCAGCCCCCCACTAGAGGTGGCGGACCAAGAGACCCAGTACTTC
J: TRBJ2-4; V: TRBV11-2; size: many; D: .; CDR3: CASSPAKVVVWSGKNIQYF; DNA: TGTGCCAGCAGCCCGGCTAAGGTAGTGGTTTGGTCGGGCAAAAACATTCAGTACTTC
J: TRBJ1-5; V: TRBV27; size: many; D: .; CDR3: CASSFRMGQPQHF; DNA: TGTGCCAGCAGTTTCAGGATGGGGCAGCCCCAGCATTTT
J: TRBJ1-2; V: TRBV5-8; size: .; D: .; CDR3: CASGGGRGNYGYTF; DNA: TGTGCCAGCGGGGGGGGTCGCGGGAACTATGGCTACACCTTC
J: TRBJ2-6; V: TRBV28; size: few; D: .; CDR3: CAAGGRPGANVLTF; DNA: TGTGCCGCGGGTGGGAGACCTGGGGCCAACGTCCTGACTTTC
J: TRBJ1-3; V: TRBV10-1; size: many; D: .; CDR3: CASSSTGPFSSGNTIYF; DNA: TGCGCCAGCAGTTCGACAGGACCCTTCTCCTCTGGAAACACCATATATTTT
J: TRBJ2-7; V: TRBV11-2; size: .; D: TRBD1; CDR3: CASSLGGDRRRSYEQYF; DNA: TGTGCCAGCAGCTTAGGAGGGGACAGGAGACGCTCCTACGAGCAGTACTTC
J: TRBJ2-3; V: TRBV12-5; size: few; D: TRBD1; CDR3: CASGLGPKGGPSTDTQYF; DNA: TGTGCTAGTGGTTTGGGCCCGAAAGGGGGCCCTAGCACAGATACGCAGTATTTT
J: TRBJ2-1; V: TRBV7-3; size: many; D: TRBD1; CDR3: CASSPRQGRGDEQFF; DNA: TGTGCCAGCAGCCCCCGACAGGGGCGAGGGGATGAGCAGTTCTTC